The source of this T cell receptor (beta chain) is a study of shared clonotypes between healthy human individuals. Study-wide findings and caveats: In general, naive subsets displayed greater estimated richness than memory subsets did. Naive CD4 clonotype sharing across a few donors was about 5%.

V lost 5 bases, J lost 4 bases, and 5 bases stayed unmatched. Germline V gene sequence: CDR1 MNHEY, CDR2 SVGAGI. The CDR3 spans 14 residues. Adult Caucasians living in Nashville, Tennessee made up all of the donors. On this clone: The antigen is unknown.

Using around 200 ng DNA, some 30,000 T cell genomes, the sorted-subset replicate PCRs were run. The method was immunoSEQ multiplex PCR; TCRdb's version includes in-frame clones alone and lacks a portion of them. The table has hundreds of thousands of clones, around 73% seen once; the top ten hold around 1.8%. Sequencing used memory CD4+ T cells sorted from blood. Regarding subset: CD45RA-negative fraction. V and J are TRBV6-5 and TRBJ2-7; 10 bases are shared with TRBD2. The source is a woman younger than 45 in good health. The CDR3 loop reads CASSPSGGPYEQYF. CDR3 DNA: TGTGCCAGCAGTCCTAGCGGGGGACCTTACGAGCAGTACTTC.